What follows is one T cell receptor beta chain and its context. TEMRA cells were enriched by FACS, and CD4+ and CD8+ T cells were negatively isolated. The sample comes from a study of CD8 T cells in Susac syndrome. The CDR3 consists of 14 residues. The V gene's germline CDR1 is SGHTS and CDR2 YDEGEE. V shed 2 bases and J shed 2 bases, with 10 bases lying between them. An amount of RNA that ranged from about 0.45 to 1 ug was reverse transcribed with random hexamers. TCRdb reprocessed the immunoSEQ multiplex PCR reads with MiXCR, giving one entry per CDR3 protein. The table lists about 150,000 distinct CDR3 sequences, less than 97% of them singletons.

Sequenced input: CD8+ T cells from PBMCs. The chain joins TRBV5-8 to TRBJ2-5, with D unresolved. This sequence was found in a human donor with multiple sclerosis. This CDR3 reads CASSFGIRQETQYF. In DNA form, the CDR3 reads TGTGCCAGCAGCTTTGGAATTCGGCAAGAGACCCAGTACTTC.